Below, one T cell receptor beta chain is given with its context. Its antigen is not known. RNA transcripts were the template for amplifying TCR beta CDR3 regions. In the first-round RT-PCR of the TCR CDR3, the HTBI primer set was used. A single record per CDR3 protein comes from TCRdb applying MiXCR to the multiplex PCR reads. The top ten clones hold 50% of a sample with approximately 210,000 distinct CDR3 sequences, roughly 15% of them seen once. This record comes from a study of T cells in Graves' hyperthyroidism and ophthalmopathy. Study-level points and caveats: Progression to ophthalmopathy was predicted a median of 6.5 months early.

Germline V CDR1 and CDR2: SGHDT, YYEEEE. The length of the CDR3 is 14 residues. The junction had 4 bases not matched to a gene; V was cut back by 0 bases and J by 7 bases. Sequencing was performed on blood. The origin of this receptor is a man between 45 and 60 years old with Graves' hyperthyroidism. The genes are TRBV5-6 and TRBJ2-1; 7 nucleotides line up with TRBD2. As DNA, the CDR3 is TGTGCCAGCAGCTTGGCCGGTAGCGGGAATGAGCAGTTCTTC. This gives the protein CASSLAGSGNEQFF. The whole variable domain, filled in from reference TRBV5-6 and TRBJ2-1, reads DAGVTQSPTHLIKTRGQQVTLRCSPKSGHDTVSWYQQALGQGPQFIFQYYEEEERQRGNFPDRFSGHQFPNYSSELNVNALLLGDSALYLCASSLAGSGNEQFFGPGTRLTVL.